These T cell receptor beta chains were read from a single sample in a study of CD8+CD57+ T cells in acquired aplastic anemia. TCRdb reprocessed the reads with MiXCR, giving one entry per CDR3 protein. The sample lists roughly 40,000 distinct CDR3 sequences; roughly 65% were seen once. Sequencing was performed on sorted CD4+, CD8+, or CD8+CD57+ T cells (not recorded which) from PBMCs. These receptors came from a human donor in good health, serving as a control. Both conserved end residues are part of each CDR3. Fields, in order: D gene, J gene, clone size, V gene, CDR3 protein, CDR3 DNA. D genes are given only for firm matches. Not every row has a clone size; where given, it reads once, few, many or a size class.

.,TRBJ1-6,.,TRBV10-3,CAISDREGNSPLHF,TGTGCCATCAGTGACAGGGAGGGTAATTCACCCCTCCACTTT
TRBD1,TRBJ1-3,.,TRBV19,CASTTTGANSGNTIYF,TGTGCCAGTACCACGACAGGGGCCAACTCTGGAAACACCATATATTTT
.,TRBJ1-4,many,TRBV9,CASSVEGPNEKLFF,TGTGCCAGCAGCGTAGAGGGGCCTAATGAAAAACTGTTTTTT
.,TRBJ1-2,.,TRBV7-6,CASRPVTGPANYGYTF,TGTGCCAGCAGGCCCGTAACAGGGCCCGCTAACTATGGCTACACCTTC
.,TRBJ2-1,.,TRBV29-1,CSVEKQGGHEQFF,TGCAGCGTTGAAAAACAGGGTGGGCATGAGCAGTTCTTC
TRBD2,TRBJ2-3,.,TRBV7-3,CASSPPLTSGGSTDTQYF,TGTGCCAGCAGCCCTCCCCTCACTAGCGGGGGCAGCACAGATACGCAGTATTTT
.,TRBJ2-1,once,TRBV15,CATSANYVRHNEQFF,TGTGCCACCAGCGCTAACTACGTACGCCACAATGAGCAGTTCTTC
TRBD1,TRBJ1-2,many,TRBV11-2,CASSSGTVYGYTF,TGTGCCAGCAGCTCCGGGACAGTGTATGGCTACACCTTC
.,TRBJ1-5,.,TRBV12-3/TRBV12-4,CASSLTSSNQPQHF,TGTGCCAGCAGTTTGACATCGAGCAATCAGCCCCAGCATTTT
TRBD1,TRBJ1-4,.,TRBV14,CASSLGQGQGKLFF,TGTGCCAGCAGCCTGGGACAGGGACAGGGAAAACTGTTTTTT
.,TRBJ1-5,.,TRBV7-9,CASSPTGQPQHF,TGTGCCAGCAGCCCAACAGGTCAGCCCCAGCATTTT
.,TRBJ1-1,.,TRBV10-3,CAIEGLQNSEAFF,TGCGCCATTGAAGGGTTACAAAACAGTGAAGCTTTCTTT
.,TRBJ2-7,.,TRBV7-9,CASSLGTNYEQYF,TGTGCCAGCAGCTTAGGGACTAACTACGAGCAGTACTTC
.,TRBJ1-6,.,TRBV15,CATSRDRAFGSPLHF,TGTGCCACCAGCAGAGACAGGGCTTTCGGTTCACCCCTCCACTTT
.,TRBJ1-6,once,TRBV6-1,CASSPPRIDRQRSPLHF,TGTGCCAGCAGTCCTCCCAGAATAGACAGGCAGCGTTCACCCCTCCACTTT
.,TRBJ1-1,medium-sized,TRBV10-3,CAITRGNRDTEAFF,TGTGCCATCACCCGGGGGAACCGGGACACAGAAGCTTTCTTT
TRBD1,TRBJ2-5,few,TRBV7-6,CASSSGQGRGETQYF,TGTGCCAGCAGCTCAGGACAGGGTAGAGGAGAGACCCAGTACTTC
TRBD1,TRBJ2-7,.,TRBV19,CASSIVGTGTYEQYF,TGCGCCAGTAGTATAGTCGGGACAGGCACCTACGAGCAGTACTTC
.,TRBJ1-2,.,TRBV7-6,CASSDRYGYTF,TGTGCCAGCAGCGACCGATATGGCTACACCTTC
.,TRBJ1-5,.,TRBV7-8,CASSLASGVSNQPQHF,TGTGCCAGCAGCTTAGCCTCAGGGGTCTCCAATCAGCCCCAGCATTTT
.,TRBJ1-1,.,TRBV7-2,CASSLEGKTEAFF,TGTGCCAGCAGCTTAGAGGGGAAGACTGAAGCTTTCTTT
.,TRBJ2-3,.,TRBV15,CATSRGLPTGTQYF,TGTGCCACCAGCAGGGGACTGCCCACCGGTACGCAGTATTTT
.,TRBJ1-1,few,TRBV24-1,CATQQGTEAFF,TGTGCCACCCAACAAGGGACTGAAGCTTTCTTT
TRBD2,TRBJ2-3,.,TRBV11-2,CASSQGTSGSGADTQYF,TGTGCCAGCAGCCAGGGGACTAGCGGGAGCGGCGCAGATACGCAGTATTTT
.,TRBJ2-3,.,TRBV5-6,CASSPPWGGTDTQYF,TGTGCCAGCAGCCCCCCCTGGGGGGGCACAGATACGCAGTATTTT
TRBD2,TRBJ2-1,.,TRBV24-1,CATSATSGTKGNEQFF,TGTGCCACCAGTGCGACTAGCGGTACGAAGGGGAATGAGCAGTTCTTC
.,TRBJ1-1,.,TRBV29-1,CSVTLRTYDTEAFF,TGCAGCGTCACGCTCCGGACATATGATACTGAAGCTTTCTTT
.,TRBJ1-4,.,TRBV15,CATSPDGFNEKLFF,TGTGCCACCAGCCCGGACGGATTTAATGAAAAACTGTTTTTT
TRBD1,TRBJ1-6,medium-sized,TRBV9,CASSVDRGYNSPLHF,TGTGCCAGCAGCGTTGACAGGGGGTATAATTCACCCCTCCACTTT
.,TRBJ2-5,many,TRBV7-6,CASSLAWSFEVQETQYF,TGTGCCAGCAGCTTAGCCTGGTCTTTTGAGGTCCAAGAGACCCAGTACTTC
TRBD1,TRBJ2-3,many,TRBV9,CASSPTTGSTDTQYF,TGTGCCAGCAGCCCTACGACAGGGAGCACAGATACGCAGTATTTT
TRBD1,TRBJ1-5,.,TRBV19,CASSIGQDNQPQHF,TGTGCCAGTAGTATCGGACAGGACAATCAGCCCCAGCATTTT
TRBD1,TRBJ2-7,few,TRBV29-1,CSVRGGGEQYF,TGCAGCGTTCGAGGGGGCGGCGAGCAGTACTTC
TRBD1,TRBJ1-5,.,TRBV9,CASSAGQFSNQPQHF,TGTGCCAGCAGCGCGGGACAGTTTAGCAATCAGCCCCAGCATTTT
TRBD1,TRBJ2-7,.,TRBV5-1,CASSLDPRQGFSYEQYF,TGCGCCAGCAGCCTGGATCCTCGACAGGGGTTCTCCTACGAGCAGTACTTC
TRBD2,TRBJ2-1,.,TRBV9,CASSVDGTSSNEQFF,TGTGCCAGCAGCGTAGACGGGACTAGCTCCAATGAGCAGTTCTTC
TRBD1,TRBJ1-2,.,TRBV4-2,CASSQAKTGAQDGYTF,TGTGCCAGCAGCCAAGCTAAGACAGGGGCCCAGGATGGCTACACCTTC
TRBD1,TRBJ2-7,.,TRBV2,CATQGPSVEQYF,TGTGCCACACAGGGGCCCTCGGTCGAGCAGTACTTC
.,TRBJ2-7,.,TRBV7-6,CASSLGGADEQYF,TGTGCCAGCAGCTTAGGGGGGGCCGACGAGCAGTACTTC
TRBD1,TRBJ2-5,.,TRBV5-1,CASSYRTGMGETQYF,TGCGCCAGCAGCTACCGGACAGGGATGGGTGAGACCCAGTACTTC
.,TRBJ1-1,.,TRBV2,CAIRTVMNTEAFF,TGTGCCATCAGGACAGTTATGAACACTGAAGCTTTCTTT
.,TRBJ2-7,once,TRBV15,CATSRDGGRYEQYF,TGTGCCACCAGCAGAGATGGGGGCCGATACGAGCAGTACTTC
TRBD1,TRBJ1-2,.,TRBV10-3,CAISVPGQGGYTF,TGTGCCATCAGTGTGCCGGGACAGGGTGGCTACACCTTC
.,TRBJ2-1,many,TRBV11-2,CASSLIFSGDGHNEQFF,TGTGCCAGCAGCTTAATCTTTTCAGGGGATGGGCACAATGAGCAGTTCTTC
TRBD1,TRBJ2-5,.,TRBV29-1,CSVEGQSRETQYF,TGCAGCGTTGAGGGACAGTCGCGGGAGACCCAGTACTTC
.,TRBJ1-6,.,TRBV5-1,CASSPQLNSPLHF,TGCGCCAGCAGCCCACAACTAAATTCACCCCTCCACTTT
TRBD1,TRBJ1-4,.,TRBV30,CAGTGNNEKLFF,TGTGCCGGGACAGGGAATAATGAAAAACTGTTTTTT
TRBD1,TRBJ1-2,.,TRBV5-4,CASSPPGTGYGYTF,TGTGCCAGCAGTCCCCCCGGGACAGGCTATGGCTACACCTTC